A selection of T cell receptor beta chains follows, all from one sample in a study of control samples from healthy donors and cancer patients. Clones were read by immunoSEQ multiplex PCR, and TCRdb kept only the in-frame ones, dropping some. In the table there are tens of thousands of clones, more than 75% of which are singletons. Input material: blood. Receptors originate from a woman aged 45-65 years in good health. Both conserved end residues are part of each CDR3. D genes are given only for firm matches. Part of the rows lack a size; the others show once, few, many or a class for expanded clones.

TRBJ2-7 | TRBD2 | TRBV28 | few | CASSLSSGMVYEQYF | TGTGCCAGCAGTTTAAGTAGCGGGATGGTGTACGAGCAGTACTTC
TRBJ1-1 | NA | TRBV19 | NA | CASSRSQERTEAFF | TGTGCCAGTAGTAGGTCTCAGGAGAGGACTGAAGCTTTCTTT
TRBJ2-2 | NA | TRBV5-1 | NA | CASSPGWGRTGELFF | TGCGCCAGCAGCCCCGGGTGGGGGCGCACCGGGGAGCTGTTTTTT
TRBJ2-6 | NA | TRBV3-1/TRBV3-2 | NA | CASSRTLSGANVLTF | TGTGCCAGCAGCCGAACACTCTCTGGGGCCAACGTCCTGACTTTC
TRBJ2-2 | NA | TRBV19 | NA | CASSIPFPGELFF | TGTGCCAGTAGTATCCCGTTTCCCGGGGAGCTGTTTTTT
TRBJ1-2 | NA | TRBV2 | NA | CASRRGANYGYTF | TGTGCCAGCAGAAGGGGAGCTAACTATGGCTACACCTTC
TRBJ2-7 | NA | TRBV4-1 | NA | CASSVGETEQYF | TGCGCCAGCAGCGTTGGGGAAACCGAGCAGTACTTC
TRBJ2-1 | TRBD1 | TRBV5-1 | NA | CASSSPGQGSEQFF | TGCGCCAGCAGCTCGCCGGGACAGGGGAGCGAGCAGTTCTTC
TRBJ2-3 | TRBD1 | TRBV11-3 | NA | CASSLGDRAQADTQYF | TGTGCCAGCAGCTTAGGGGACAGGGCCCAAGCAGATACGCAGTATTTT
TRBJ2-7 | TRBD1 | TRBV2 | NA | CASNPPGQGAYEQYF | TGTGCCAGCAATCCACCGGGACAGGGGGCCTACGAGCAGTACTTC
TRBJ1-4 | TRBD1 | TRBV7-9 | NA | CASSSGTGANEKLFF | TGTGCCAGCAGCTCCGGGACAGGCGCCAATGAAAAACTGTTTTTT
TRBJ2-7 | NA | TRBV19 | NA | CASSQPNPGASSYEQYF | TGTGCCAGTAGCCAACCTAACCCGGGAGCTAGCTCCTACGAGCAGTACTTC
TRBJ2-7 | NA | TRBV21-1 | NA | CASSKARKTGDSCEQYF | TGTGCCAGCAGCAAAGCGAGGAAGACAGGGGATAGCTGCGAGCAGTACTTC
TRBJ1-5 | NA | TRBV19 | NA | CASSIRADRNQPQHF | TGTGCCAGTAGTATAAGGGCAGATCGCAATCAGCCCCAGCATTTT
TRBJ1-3 | NA | TRBV6-1 | NA | CASSDVLGIGNTIYF | TGTGCCAGCAGTGATGTCCTGGGTATTGGAAACACCATATATTTT
TRBJ2-2 | NA | TRBV5-1 | NA | CASSLSVGTGELFF | TGCGCCAGCAGCTTAAGCGTGGGCACCGGGGAGCTGTTTTTT
TRBJ1-6 | NA | TRBV4-1 | few | CASSQDSRRALHF | TGCGCCAGCAGCCAAGATTCCCGTCGGGCCCTCCACTTT
TRBJ2-5 | TRBD1 | TRBV28 | NA | CASSLWGTGKETQYF | TGTGCCAGCAGTTTATGGGGGACAGGGAAAGAGACCCAGTACTTC
TRBJ1-6 | NA | TRBV28 | NA | CASSLAGPLVSTLHF | TGTGCCAGCAGTTTGGCGGGGCCTCTGGTTTCGACCCTCCACTTT
TRBJ2-6 | NA | TRBV7-8 | NA | CASSREPIVGGANVLTF | TGTGCCAGCAGCCGAGAACCGATTGTTGGTGGGGCCAACGTCCTGACTTTC
TRBJ1-2 | TRBD1 | TRBV10-2 | NA | CASSPWTGSNYGYTF | TGCGCCAGCAGTCCTTGGACAGGGTCTAACTATGGCTACACCTTC
TRBJ2-5 | NA | TRBV11-2 | NA | CASSLESATPTQYF | TGTGCCAGCAGCTTAGAAAGTGCCACCCCGACCCAGTACTTC
TRBJ1-5 | NA | TRBV15 | NA | CATSRVRDQPQHF | TGTGCCACCAGCAGAGTTCGGGATCAGCCCCAGCATTTT
TRBJ2-1 | NA | TRBV7-2 | NA | CASSLRYDEQFF | TGTGCCAGCAGCTTAAGATACGATGAGCAGTTCTTC
TRBJ2-5 | NA | TRBV5-1 | NA | CASRAGWGETQYF | TGCGCCAGTAGGGCGGGATGGGGGGAGACCCAGTACTTC
TRBJ2-7 | TRBD1 | TRBV27 | NA | CASSPLPGTDEQYF | TGTGCCAGCAGTCCCCTCCCCGGGACAGACGAGCAGTACTTC
TRBJ2-1 | TRBD2 | TRBV28 | NA | CASSLSEWGGEQFF | TGTGCCAGCAGCCTTTCTGAGTGGGGGGGTGAGCAGTTCTTC
TRBJ1-4 | NA | TRBV6-5 | few | CASRPTGTISEKLFF | TGTGCCAGCAGACCAACAGGGACTATCTCTGAAAAACTGTTTTTT
TRBJ2-1 | TRBD1 | TRBV10-3 | NA | CAIGIQGTNEQFF | TGTGCCATCGGTATACAGGGGACCAATGAGCAGTTCTTC
TRBJ2-7 | NA | TRBV10-3 | NA | CAVGQTTYEQYF | TGTGCCGTCGGACAGACTACCTACGAGCAGTACTTC
TRBJ1-3 | NA | TRBV5-5 | NA | CASSLVGTKGNTIYF | TGTGCCAGCAGCTTGGTGGGGACGAAAGGAAACACCATATATTTT
TRBJ1-3 | NA | TRBV7-9 | NA | CASSPKRSSGNTIYF | TGTGCCAGCAGCCCTAAACGGAGCTCTGGAAACACCATATATTTT
TRBJ2-3 | NA | TRBV6-5 | NA | CASRVDGADTQYF | TGTGCCAGCAGGGTAGATGGGGCAGATACGCAGTATTTT
TRBJ1-2 | NA | TRBV2 | few | CASSEAQGPYYGYTF | TGTGCCAGCAGTGAAGCGCAAGGACCGTACTATGGCTACACCTTC
TRBJ2-5 | NA | TRBV24-1 | NA | CATPQVKVTEETQYF | TGTGCCACCCCTCAAGTAAAGGTGACCGAAGAGACCCAGTACTTC
TRBJ1-2 | NA | TRBV6-5 | NA | CASSSGANGYTF | TGTGCCAGCAGTTCAGGGGCCAATGGCTACACCTTC
TRBJ2-2 | TRBD2 | TRBV2 | NA | CASSERDPGLAGVTNTGELFF | TGTGCCAGCAGTGAACGAGACCCGGGACTAGCGGGAGTTACGAACACCGGGGAGCTGTTTTTT
TRBJ2-1 | TRBD2 | TRBV10-3 | NA | CAISGSGTSGRARYNEQFF | TGTGCCATCAGTGGGTCCGGGACTAGCGGGAGAGCAAGGTACAATGAGCAGTTCTTC
TRBJ2-5 | NA | TRBV18 | NA | CASQQNREQETQYF | TGTGCCAGCCAGCAGAACAGGGAACAAGAGACCCAGTACTTC